This T cell receptor beta chain was identified during a study of sequential checkpoint blockade in melanoma. Study as a whole: Each arm's sequence ended with maintenance nivolumab. DNA from around 90 pretreatment tumor samples underwent TCRβ immunosequencing.

Noted treatment: randomized to nivolumab then ipilimumab (arm A) or the reverse (arm B). No patient had prior DNA-damaging chemotherapy. In this sample, this clone turned up a few times. Assay used: immunoSEQ multiplex PCR; TCRdb lists only in-frame clones, some missing. The sample lists thousands of clones, 23% seen once, with roughly 10% in the top ten. The V and J ends lost 4 bases and 4 bases, in that order; junction bases with no gene match: 10. This CDR3 comprises 15 residues. Germline V gene sequence: CDR1 SGHRS, CDR2 YFSETQ. The rearrangement links TRBV5-1 to TRBJ1-1; TRBD1 agrees at 7 bases. This clonotype was obtained from a human donor with melanoma. Sequenced material: tumor tissue (inferred from file names), taken from a patient given nivolumab and ipilimumab in sequence. CDR3 nucleotide sequence: TGCGCCAGCAGCCAACAAACAGACAGGGCCACTGAAGCTTTCTTT. Translation: CASSQQTDRATEAFF.